One and the same sample provided the 9 T cell receptor beta chains below, sequenced in a study of cytomegalovirus exposure and HLA in healthy donors. In the PCR, 60 Vbeta and 13 Jbeta primers were used. The method was immunoSEQ multiplex PCR; TCRdb's version includes in-frame clones alone and lacks a portion of them. The data show 150,000 to 200,000 clones, around 83% seen once. Material for sequencing was PBMCs. These receptor sequences come from a man aged 30-40 years in good health and CMV-seropositive.

In this sample, this clone turned up once. The CDR3 DNA follows: TGCGCCAGCAGCCATGAAACACCCGGCGCGGGCGAGACCCAGTACTTC. It specifies CASSHETPGAGETQYF. V usage is TRBV4-1 and J usage is TRBJ2-5; a possible D gene is TRBD2 (5 bases). Germline values: CDR1 MGHRA, CDR2 YSYEKL. Between the trimmed V and J ends, which lost 3 bases and 5 bases, there was a span of 19 bases. The CDR3 is 16 residues long.

V usage is TRBV10-3 and J usage is TRBJ2-5; weak D call: TRBD2 (5 bases). The CDR3 has 13 residues. Germline CDR1 and CDR2: ENHRY and SYGVKD. The V and J ends lost 4 bases and 5 bases respectively, with 11 bases between them. In DNA form, the CDR3 reads TGTGCCATCAGTGTACGGGGTAGGGAGACCCAGTACTTC. It is translated as CAISVRGRETQYF.

The chain employs TRBV14 and TRBJ2-1; no definite D call. There are 14 residues in the CDR3. Germline-derived CDR1 and CDR2 are SGHDN and FVKESK. V dropped 4 bases and J dropped 6 bases, with 13 bases sitting between them. CDR3 region: CASSRGLLGNEQFF. The CDR3 nucleotides read TGTGCCAGCAGCCGTGGGCTGTTGGGCAATGAGCAGTTCTTC.

This chain joins TRBV27 and TRBJ1-2; TRBD1 matches at 7 bases. Germline V lookup: CDR1 MNHEY, CDR2 SMNVEV (reference sequence). V gave up 3 bases and J gave up 6 bases; unmatched junction bases: 7. The CDR3 has 14 amino acids. CDR3: CASSFVGQFNGYTF. Written as DNA, the CDR3 is TGTGCCAGCAGTTTTGTGGGACAGTTCAATGGCTACACCTTC.

This clone was seen a single time. The chain has TRBV6-1 and TRBJ2-7; 9 bases agree with TRBD1. The germline V gene has CDR1 MNHNS and CDR2 SASEGT. This CDR3 has 15 residues. V trimming: 8 bases; J trimming: 0 bases; junction bases outside the gene matches: 8. CDR3 amino acids: CASGQDRGPSYEQYV. The CDR3 nucleotides are TGTGCCAGCGGACAGGACAGGGGACCCTCCTACGAGCAGTACGTC.

This rearrangement joins TRBV4-1 to TRBJ1-1; 8 positions agree with TRBD1. The length of the CDR3 is 13 residues. Trimming cost V 3 bases and J 4 bases; bases outside gene matches: 1. Germline V gene lookup returns CDR1 MGHRA and CDR2 YSYEKL. The CDR3 DNA follows: TGCGCCAGCAGCCAGCAGGGGGCCACTGAAGCTTTCTTT. This gives the protein CASSQQGATEAFF.

The chain is built from TRBV7-2 and TRBJ1-2; D is possibly TRBD1 (5 bases). The CDR3 spans 14 residues. CDR1 SGHTA and CDR2 FQGNSA come from the germline V gene. The V and J ends lost 3 bases and 3 bases respectively, with 11 bases between them. CDR3 sequence reads: CASSFGSRDYGYTF. In nucleotides, the CDR3 is TGTGCCAGCAGCTTCGGTAGCAGGGACTATGGCTACACCTTC.

The table lists this clone with a few counts. The chain has TRBV19 and TRBJ1-5, with D possibly being TRBD1 (5 bases). The germline V gene has CDR1 LNHDA and CDR2 SQIVND (reference sequence). This CDR3 contains 14 residues. Trimming pared 3 bases from V and 4 bases from J, leaving 10 bases between. In DNA form, the CDR3 reads TGTGCCAGTAGTATTCAGGGTTTTAATCAGCCCCAGCATTTT. It translates to CASSIQGFNQPQHF.

This chain links TRBV6-6 with TRBJ1-2; D uncertain. CDR1 and CDR2 from the germline V gene are MNHNY and SVGAGI (reference sequence). V shed 0 bases and J shed 8 bases, with 13 bases lying between them. This CDR3 is 14 amino acids long. This chain's CDR3 is CASSYSRELGGYTF. The CDR3 nucleotides read TGTGCCAGCAGTTACTCAAGGGAGCTGGGGGGCTACACCTTC.